Below, 2 T cell receptor beta chains from the same sample are listed, as sequenced in a study of cytomegalovirus exposure and HLA in healthy donors. Amplification used 60 Vbeta primers and 13 Jbeta primers. Clones were read by immunoSEQ multiplex PCR, and TCRdb kept only the in-frame ones, dropping some. The table includes some 190,000 clones, about four fifths detected once. Material: PBMCs. The receptors come from a young man in good health and CMV-seronegative.

The V and J genes are TRBV21-1 and TRBJ2-6; the listed D gene, TRBD2, was not tested against the DNA. TRBV21-1 is given as a pseudogene. This CDR3 contains 18 residues. The CDR3 loop reads CASMRVAGGFSGANVLTF. The CDR3 DNA follows: TGTGCCAGCATGAGGGTGGCGGGGGGCTTCTCTGGGGCCAACGTCCTGACTTTC.

The chain couples TRBV4-1 to TRBJ2-4; 7 nucleotides line up with TRBD2. CDR3 size: 15 residues. V trimming: 7 bases; J trimming: 0 bases; junction bases outside the gene matches: 6. CDR1 and CDR2 (germline): MGHRA, YSYEKL. The CDR3 loop is CASTPGGTAKNIQYF. CDR3 DNA sequence: TGCGCCAGCACCCCGGGAGGCACAGCCAAAAACATTCAGTACTTC.